The 23 T cell receptor beta chains given below trace back to one sample, sequenced in a study of CD8 T cells in ankylosing spondylitis. A single record per CDR3 protein comes from TCRdb applying MiXCR to the 5' RACE reads. The data show about 350,000 distinct CDR3 sequences, 20% to 25% seen once. The sequencing sample was made of blood, either unsorted or a sorted T cell fraction (not recorded which). These receptors came from a male donor with ankylosing spondylitis or in good health (not recorded which).

The chain couples TRBV20-1 to TRBJ2-3; the D gene is possibly TRBD2 (5 bases). Germline lookup yields CDR1 DFQATT and CDR2 SNEGSKA (reference sequence). Trimming took 0 bases from V and 0 from J, leaving 10 bases between them. CDR3 length: 15 residues. The CDR3 DNA reads as TGCAGTGCTAGAGATGTGGAGGAAAGCACAGATACGCAGTATTTT. Its protein product is CSARDVEESTDTQYF.

This clonotype came up a few times. The chain combines TRBV6-2 or TRBV6-3 with TRBJ2-5; D might be TRBD1 or TRBD2, each matching 5 bases. The germline V gene has CDR1 MNHEY and CDR2 SVGEGT. This CDR3 spans 17 amino acids. Trimming shortened V by 6 bases and J by 7 bases, and 27 bases separated the two germline ends. For the CDR3, the DNA is TGTGCCAGCAGACAGGACTCTGGTAGCGTAACCTTCTGGACCCAGTACTTC. This translates into CASRQDSGSVTFWTQYF.

This chain uses TRBV7-9 with TRBJ2-2, with no clear D. The CDR3 runs to 16 residues. The V end was cut by 5 bases, the J end by 0 bases, with 13 bases between. Germline lookup yields CDR1 SEHNR and CDR2 FQNEAQ (reference sequence). The CDR3, as DNA: TGTGCCAGCAGCACCCCGGGTCTGGCGAACACCGGGGAGCTGTTTTTT. Protein: CASSTPGLANTGELFF.

The chain combines TRBV12-3 or TRBV12-4 with TRBJ1-5; no firm D call. The V gene lost 6 bases and the J gene lost 7 bases, with 16 bases spanning the gap. This CDR3 region has 14 residues. The CDR3 here is CASSIQKGWQPQHF. DNA for the CDR3: TGTGCCAGCAGCATTCAGAAAGGGTGGCAGCCCCAGCATTTT.

The chain employs TRBV12-3 or TRBV12-4 and TRBJ2-5; possible D gene TRBD2, 5 bases. The CDR3 is made up of 16 amino acids. The germline V and J ends were trimmed by 5 bases and 2 bases, with 18 bases remaining between them. CDR3 nucleotides: TGTGCCAGCAGTCCCCCCAGTCCGGGGATTCAAGAGACCCAGTACTTC. Translated, it gives CASSPPSPGIQETQYF.

The chain joins TRBV27 to TRBJ1-6, with a tentative D call TRBD1 (6 bases). The CDR3 runs 15 residues. V was trimmed by 6 bases and J by 9 bases, leaving 18 bases between them. Germline loops: CDR1 MNHEY, CDR2 SMNVEV (reference sequence). CDR3: CASSSPRGFGSPLHF. In DNA form, the CDR3 reads TGTGCCAGCAGCTCCCCCAGGGGATTCGGTTCACCCCTCCACTTT.

The V gene is TRBV20-1, the J gene TRBJ2-1; weak D call: TRBD1 (5 bases). Germline CDR1 is DFQATT and CDR2 is SNEGSKA (reference sequence). CDR3 length: 15 amino acids. Deletions cut 1 base from V and 7 bases from J, with 17 bases between. CDR3 sequence (DNA): TGCAGTGCTAGAGGTTCCTGGGGCGTGATGAATGAGCAGTTCTTC. This encodes CSARGSWGVMNEQFF.

This clonotype came up many times. V is TRBV29-1 and J is TRBJ2-7, with D uncertain. Germline-derived CDR1 and CDR2 are SQVTM and ANQGSEA. The length of the CDR3 is 11 residues. Deletions cut 4 bases from V and 0 bases from J, with 4 bases between. In DNA, the CDR3 is TGCAGCGTTGGGGGCTCCTACGAGCAGTACTTC. It yields the protein CSVGGSYEQYF.

The chain has TRBV7-9 and TRBJ2-7; 8 positions match TRBD1. V lost 5 bases and J lost 2; bases outside the gene matches: 5. Germline assignment: CDR1 SEHNR and CDR2 FQNEAQ (reference sequence). The CDR3 loop spans 14 amino acids. CDR3 DNA: TGTGCCAGCAGCCAGGGACAGGCTACCTACGAGCAGTACTTC. It yields the protein CASSQGQATYEQYF.

V is TRBV7-9 and J is TRBJ2-1, with D possibly TRBD2 on 7 matching bases. CDR1 and CDR2 (germline): SEHNR, FQNEAQ (reference sequence). The V end lost 5 bases, the J end lost 3 bases, and 11 bases lay between the germline ends. CDR3 length equals 14 residues. The CDR3 region has the DNA TGTGCCAGCAGCGGGGGGGCCCTCTACAATGAGCAGTTCTTC. The encoded protein is CASSGGALYNEQFF.

Only a few counts were recorded for this clonotype. The V gene is TRBV25-1, the J gene TRBJ2-7; the D call may be TRBD1 or TRBD2 (5 bases each). CDR1 and CDR2 (germline): MGHDK, SYGVNS. Trimming removed 5 bases from V and 3 bases from J, with 11 bases in between. The CDR3 has 13 residues. The CDR3 region has the DNA TGTGCCAGCAGTCTTCCGGGACGCTACGAGCAGTACTTC. The encoded protein is CASSLPGRYEQYF.

This clonotype has just a few counts. The chain recombines TRBV24-1 with TRBJ1-1; possibly TRBD1 for D (5 bases). V was clipped by 2 bases and J by 7 bases, with 13 bases between them. CDR1 KGHDR and CDR2 SFDVKD come from the germline V gene. The CDR3 runs to 14 residues. CDR3 in DNA: TGTGCCACCAGTGATTCACGCGTGGGGGGTGAAGCTTTCTTT. This encodes CATSDSRVGGEAFF.

The chain couples TRBV24-1 to TRBJ2-1; TRBD1 might be the D (5 bases). CDR3 length: 16 amino acids. Germline values: CDR1 KGHDR, CDR2 SFDVKD. The V and J ends lost 1 base and 9 bases respectively, with 18 bases between them. CDR3 residues: CATSDFAQGRVGEQFF. For the CDR3, the DNA is TGTGCCACCAGTGATTTTGCCCAGGGCCGGGTGGGTGAGCAGTTCTTC.

The CDR3, as DNA: TGTGCCAGCAGCCCTTATTCGGGCCTGGAGCAGTACTTC. The encoded protein is CASSPYSGLEQYF. The chain is built from TRBV12-3 or TRBV12-4 and TRBJ2-7; D is uncertain. The CDR3 runs to 13 residues. Trimming shortened V by 6 bases and J by 7 bases, and 16 bases separated the two germline ends.

The chain recombines TRBV7-9 with TRBJ2-5; perhaps TRBD2 as D (5 bases). This CDR3 spans 15 amino acids. With 1 base removed from V and 1 base from J, the gap between germline ends came to 10 bases. CDR1 and CDR2 from the germline V gene are SEHNR and FQNEAQ (reference sequence). The CDR3, as DNA: TGTGCCAGCAGCTTAGAGATCGGGATCCAAGAGACCCAGTACTTC. As protein: CASSLEIGIQETQYF.

The chain combines TRBV7-3 with TRBJ2-7; D uncertain. Germline V gene lookup returns CDR1 SGHTA and CDR2 FQGTGA. Trimming cost V 2 bases and J 7 bases, with 12 bases left between them. The CDR3 runs to 13 residues. The CDR3 coding sequence is TGTGCCAGCAGCTTAGATCTGCTTGGGGAGCAGTACTTC. Amino acids: CASSLDLLGEQYF.

This clonotype was detected only a few times. The chain carries TRBV29-1 and TRBJ2-1, with 11 nucleotides matching TRBD2. CDR3 length: 16 amino acids. From germline, CDR1 is SQVTM and CDR2 ANQGSEA. After removal of 2 bases from V and 3 bases from J, the junction contained 6 bases not matched to a gene. The CDR3 DNA reads TGCAGCGTTGAATCTAGCGGGGGGTCATACTACAATGAGCAGTTCTTC. It codes for CSVESSGGSYYNEQFF.

The chain has TRBV5-5 and TRBJ1-6; weak D call: TRBD1 (5 bases). V lost 4 bases and J lost 13, with 12 bases in between. Per germline, CDR1 SGHKS and CDR2 YYEKEE (reference sequence). CDR3 length equals 12 residues. CDR3 in amino acids: CASSAGNYPLHF. The CDR3 region has the DNA TGTGCCAGCAGCGCAGGGAATTATCCCCTCCACTTT. Looking up the rest from reference TRBV5-5 and TRBJ1-6 gives the full variable domain: DAGVTQSPTHLIKTRGQQVTLRCSPISGHKSVSWYQQVLGQGPQFIFQYYEKEERGRGNFPDRFSARQFPNYSSELNVNALLLGDSALYLCASSAGNYPLHFGNGTRLTVT.

The sample holds a few counts of this clonotype. The chain recombines TRBV29-1 with TRBJ1-3; tentative D call: TRBD1 (5 bases). The germline V and J ends were trimmed by 2 bases and 3 bases, with 8 bases remaining between them. This CDR3 is built from 13 residues. Germline CDR1 reads SQVTM; CDR2 reads ANQGSEA. The CDR3: CSVESGYGNTIYF. CDR3 DNA sequence: TGCAGCGTTGAATCAGGGTATGGAAACACCATATATTTT.

In regard to this clonotype: The junction differs from germline at one of its ends, possibly a read error. The CDR3: CASGLGTTYGYTF. The CDR3 nucleotides read TGTGCCAGCGGCTTAGGGACAACCTATGGCTACACCTTC. This chain links TRBV7-8 with TRBJ1-2, with D perhaps TRBD1 (6 bases). The length of the CDR3 is 13 residues. The germline CDR1 and CDR2 sequences are SGHVS and FQNEAQ.

This clonotype was observed a few times. The rearrangement joins TRBV7-8 to TRBJ2-1, with D perhaps matching TRBD2 (5 bases). The germline V gene has CDR1 SGHVS and CDR2 FQNEAQ. Trimming shortened V by 5 bases and J by 6 bases, and 14 bases separated the two germline ends. The CDR3 extends over 14 amino acids. DNA of the CDR3: TGTGCCAGCAGCCCCGGGGTACGAGCCAATGAGCAGTTCTTC. Translated, it gives CASSPGVRANEQFF.

This clonotype was counted between two and nine times. The rearrangement joins TRBV20-1 to TRBJ2-3, with 8 bases lining up with TRBD2. The CDR3 spans 15 residues. V lost 3 bases and J lost 1; bases outside the gene matches: 6. The germline V gene has CDR1 DFQATT and CDR2 SNEGSKA (reference sequence). CDR3 residues: CSASGRGGRTDTQYF. The CDR3 nucleotides read TGCAGTGCTAGTGGACGGGGGGGCCGCACAGATACGCAGTATTTT.

This clonotype came up a few times. This chain links TRBV7-8 with TRBJ1-5; maybe TRBD1 (5 bases). The length of the CDR3 is 13 residues. V lost 4 bases and J lost 7, with 11 bases in between. Looked up from germline, CDR1 is SGHVS and CDR2 is FQNEAQ. CDR3 sequence (DNA): TGTGCCAGCAGCTCCGGGACCGGACAGCCCCAGCATTTT. It is translated as CASSSGTGQPQHF.